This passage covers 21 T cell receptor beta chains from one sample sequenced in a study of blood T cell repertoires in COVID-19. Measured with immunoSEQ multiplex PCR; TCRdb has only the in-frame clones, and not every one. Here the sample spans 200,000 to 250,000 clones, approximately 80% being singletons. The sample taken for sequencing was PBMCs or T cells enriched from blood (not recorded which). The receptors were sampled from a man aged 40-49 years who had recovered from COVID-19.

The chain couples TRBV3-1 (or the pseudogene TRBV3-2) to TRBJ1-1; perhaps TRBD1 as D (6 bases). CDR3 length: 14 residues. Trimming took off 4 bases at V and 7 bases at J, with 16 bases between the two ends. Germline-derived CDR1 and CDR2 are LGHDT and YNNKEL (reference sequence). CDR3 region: CASSLPGHMFEAFF. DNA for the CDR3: TGTGCCAGCAGCCTCCCGGGACACATGTTTGAAGCTTTCTTT.

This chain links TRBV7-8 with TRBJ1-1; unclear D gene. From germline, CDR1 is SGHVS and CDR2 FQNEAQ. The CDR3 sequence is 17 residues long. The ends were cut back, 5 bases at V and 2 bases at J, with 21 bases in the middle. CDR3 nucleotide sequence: TGTGCCAGCAGCCTCGGTCGAGGAGAGGGCCTAAACACTGAAGCTTTCTTT. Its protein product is CASSLGRGEGLNTEAFF. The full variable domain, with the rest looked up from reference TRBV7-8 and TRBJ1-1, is GAGVSQSPRYKVAKRGQDVALRCDPISGHVSLFWYQQALGQGPEFLTYFQNEAQLDKSGLPSDRFFAERPEGSVSTLKIQRTQQEDSAVYLCASSLGRGEGLNTEAFFGQGTRLTVV.

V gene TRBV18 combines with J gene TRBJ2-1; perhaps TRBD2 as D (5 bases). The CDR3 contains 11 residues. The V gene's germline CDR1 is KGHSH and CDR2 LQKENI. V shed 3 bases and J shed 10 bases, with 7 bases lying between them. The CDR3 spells CASSPEREQFF. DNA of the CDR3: TGTGCCAGCTCACCCGAGCGGGAGCAGTTCTTC. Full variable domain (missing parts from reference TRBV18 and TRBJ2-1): NAGVMQNPRHLVRRRGQEARLRCSPMKGHSHVYWYRQLPEEGLKFMVYLQKENIIDESGMPKERFSAEFPKEGPSILRIQQVVRGDSAAYFCASSPEREQFFGPGTRLTVL.

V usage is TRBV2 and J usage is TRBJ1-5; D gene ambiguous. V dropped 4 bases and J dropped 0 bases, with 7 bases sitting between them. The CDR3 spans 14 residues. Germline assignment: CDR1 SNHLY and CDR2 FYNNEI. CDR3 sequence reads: CASSAPHSNQPQHF. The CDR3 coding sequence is TGTGCCAGCAGTGCCCCACATAGCAATCAGCCCCAGCATTTT.

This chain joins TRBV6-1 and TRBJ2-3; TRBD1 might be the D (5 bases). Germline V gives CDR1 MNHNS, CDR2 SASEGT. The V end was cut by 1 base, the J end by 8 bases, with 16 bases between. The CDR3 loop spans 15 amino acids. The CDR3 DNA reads TGTGCCAGCAGTGAAGGGGGCTCCTTAGGCGGTACGCAGTATTTT. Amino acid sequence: CASSEGGSLGGTQYF.

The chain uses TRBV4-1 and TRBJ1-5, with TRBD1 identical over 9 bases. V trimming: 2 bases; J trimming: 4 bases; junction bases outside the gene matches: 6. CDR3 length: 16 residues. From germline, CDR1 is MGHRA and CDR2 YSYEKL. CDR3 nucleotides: TGCGCCAGCAGCCAAAACGCCGGGACAGGGAATCAGCCCCAGCATTTT. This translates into CASSQNAGTGNQPQHF.

CDR3 in amino acids: CAWSFTGPKLFF. The CDR3 DNA follows: TGTGCCTGGAGTTTTACAGGGCCAAAACTGTTTTTT. The chain uses TRBV30 and TRBJ1-4, with D maybe TRBD1 (6 bases). CDR1 is GTSNPN, CDR2 SVGIG, per germline (reference sequence). Deletions cut 2 bases from V and 10 bases from J, with 11 bases between. CDR3 length: 12 residues.

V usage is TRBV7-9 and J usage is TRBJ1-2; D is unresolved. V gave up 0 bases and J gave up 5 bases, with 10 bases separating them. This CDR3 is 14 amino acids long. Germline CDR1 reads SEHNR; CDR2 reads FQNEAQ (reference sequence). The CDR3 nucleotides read TGTGCCAGCAGCTTAGCCCAGGCGGGGTATGGCTACACCTTC. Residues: CASSLAQAGYGYTF. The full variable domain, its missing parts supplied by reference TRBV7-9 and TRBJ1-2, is DTGVSQNPRHKITKRGQNVTFRCDPISEHNRLYWYRQTLGQGPEFLTYFQNEAQLEKSRLLSDRFSAERPKGSFSTLEIQRTEQGDSAMYLCASSLAQAGYGYTFGSGTRLTVV.

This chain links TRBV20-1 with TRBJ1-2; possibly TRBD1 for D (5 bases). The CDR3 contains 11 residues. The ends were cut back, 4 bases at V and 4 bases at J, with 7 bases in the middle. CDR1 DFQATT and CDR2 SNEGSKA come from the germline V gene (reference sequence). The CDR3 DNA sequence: TGCAGTGCTACGACAGTCTATGGCTACACCTTC. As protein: CSATTVYGYTF.

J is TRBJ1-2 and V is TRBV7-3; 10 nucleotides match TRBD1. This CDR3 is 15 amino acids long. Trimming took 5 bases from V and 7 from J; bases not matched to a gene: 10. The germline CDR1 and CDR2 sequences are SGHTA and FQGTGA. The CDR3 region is CASSRTGQGSGGYTF. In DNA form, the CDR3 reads TGTGCCAGCAGCCGTACGGGACAGGGGAGTGGTGGCTACACCTTC.

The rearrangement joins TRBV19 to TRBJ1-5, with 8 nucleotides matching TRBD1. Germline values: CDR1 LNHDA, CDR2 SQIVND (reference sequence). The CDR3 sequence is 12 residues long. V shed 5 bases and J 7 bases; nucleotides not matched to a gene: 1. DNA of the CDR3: TGTGCCAGTAGTGCAGGGGGCCAGCCCCAGCATTTT. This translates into CASSAGGQPQHF.

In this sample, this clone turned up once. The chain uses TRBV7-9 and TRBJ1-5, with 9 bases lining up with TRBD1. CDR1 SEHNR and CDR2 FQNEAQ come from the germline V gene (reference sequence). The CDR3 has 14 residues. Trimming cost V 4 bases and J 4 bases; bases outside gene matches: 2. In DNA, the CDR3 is TGTGCCAGCAGCTCGGGACAGGGAAATCAGCCCCAGCATTTT. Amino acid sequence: CASSSGQGNQPQHF.

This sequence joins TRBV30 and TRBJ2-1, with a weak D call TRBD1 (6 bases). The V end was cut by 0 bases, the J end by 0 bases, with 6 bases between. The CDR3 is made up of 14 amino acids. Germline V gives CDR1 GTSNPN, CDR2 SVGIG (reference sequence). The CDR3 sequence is CAWSVGGSYNEQFF. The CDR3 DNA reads TGTGCCTGGAGTGTAGGGGGCTCCTACAATGAGCAGTTCTTC.

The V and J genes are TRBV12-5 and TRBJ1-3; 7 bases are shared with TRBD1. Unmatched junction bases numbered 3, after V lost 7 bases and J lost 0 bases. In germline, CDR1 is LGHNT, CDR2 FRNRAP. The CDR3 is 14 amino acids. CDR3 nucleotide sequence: TGTGCTAGTGCCAGGGGGTCCTCTGGAAACACCATATATTTT. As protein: CASARGSSGNTIYF. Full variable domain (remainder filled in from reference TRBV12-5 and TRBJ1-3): DARVTQTPRHKVTEMGQEVTMRCQPILGHNTVFWYRQTMMQGLELLAYFRNRAPLDDSGMPKDRFSAEMPDATLATLKIQPSEPRDSAVYFCASARGSSGNTIYFGEGSWLTVV.

Here the CDR3 DNA reads TGTGCCAGCAGTGAACGGGGGAACACCCTAGCCAAAAACATTCAGTACTTC. Protein: CASSERGNTLAKNIQYF. The rearrangement uses TRBV25-1 and TRBJ2-4, with TRBD2 as a possible D gene (6 bases). The CDR3 sequence is 17 residues long. Per the germline V gene, CDR1 is MGHDK and CDR2 is SYGVNS. With 2 bases removed from V and 0 bases from J, the gap between germline ends came to 14 bases.

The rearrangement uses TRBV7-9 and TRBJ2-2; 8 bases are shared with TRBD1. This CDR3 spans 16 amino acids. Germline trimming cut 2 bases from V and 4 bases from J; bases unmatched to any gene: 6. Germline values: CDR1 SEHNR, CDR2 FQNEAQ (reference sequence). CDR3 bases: TGTGCCAGCAGCTTACAGGGGGCGCTAAGCACCGGGGAGCTGTTTTTT. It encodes CASSLQGALSTGELFF.

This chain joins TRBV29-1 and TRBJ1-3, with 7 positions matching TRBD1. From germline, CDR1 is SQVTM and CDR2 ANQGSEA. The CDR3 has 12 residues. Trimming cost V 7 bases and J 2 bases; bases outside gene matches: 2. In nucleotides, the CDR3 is TGCAGCGCTGGGACAGCTGGAAACACCATATATTTT. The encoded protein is CSAGTAGNTIYF.

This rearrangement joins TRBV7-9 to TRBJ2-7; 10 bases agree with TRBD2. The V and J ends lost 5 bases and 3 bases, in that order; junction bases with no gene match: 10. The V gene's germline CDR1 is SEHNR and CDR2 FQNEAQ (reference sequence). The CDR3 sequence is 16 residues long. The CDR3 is CASSPVDSGGIYEQYF. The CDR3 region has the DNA TGTGCCAGCAGCCCGGTGGATAGCGGGGGGATCTACGAGCAGTACTTC.

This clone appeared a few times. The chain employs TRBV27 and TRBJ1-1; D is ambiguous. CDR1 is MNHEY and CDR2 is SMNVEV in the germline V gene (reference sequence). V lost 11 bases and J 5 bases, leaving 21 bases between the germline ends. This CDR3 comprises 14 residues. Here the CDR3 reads CAASPGRVGTEAFF. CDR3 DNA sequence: TGTGCCGCCTCCCCGGGGAGAGTCGGTACTGAAGCTTTCTTT.

CDR3 in amino acids: CASSQDRGTQYF. In nucleotides, the CDR3 is TGTGCCAGCAGCCAAGATAGGGGGACCCAGTACTTC. J is TRBJ2-5 and V is TRBV3-1 (or the pseudogene TRBV3-2); perhaps TRBD1 as D (5 bases). The CDR3 covers 12 residues. Germline V lookup: CDR1 LGHDT, CDR2 YNNKEL (reference sequence). V was cut by 0 bases and J by 7 bases, with 6 bases left in between.

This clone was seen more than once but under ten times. CDR3 DNA: TGTGCCAGCAGCCCACGGACAGGGGATAGTGAAAAACTGTTTTTT. As protein: CASSPRTGDSEKLFF. The genes are TRBV5-5 and TRBJ1-4; 9 bases match TRBD1. The CDR3 is made up of 15 amino acids. Germline-derived CDR1 and CDR2 are SGHKS and YYEKEE (reference sequence). V trimming: 4 bases; J trimming: 7 bases; junction bases outside the gene matches: 8.